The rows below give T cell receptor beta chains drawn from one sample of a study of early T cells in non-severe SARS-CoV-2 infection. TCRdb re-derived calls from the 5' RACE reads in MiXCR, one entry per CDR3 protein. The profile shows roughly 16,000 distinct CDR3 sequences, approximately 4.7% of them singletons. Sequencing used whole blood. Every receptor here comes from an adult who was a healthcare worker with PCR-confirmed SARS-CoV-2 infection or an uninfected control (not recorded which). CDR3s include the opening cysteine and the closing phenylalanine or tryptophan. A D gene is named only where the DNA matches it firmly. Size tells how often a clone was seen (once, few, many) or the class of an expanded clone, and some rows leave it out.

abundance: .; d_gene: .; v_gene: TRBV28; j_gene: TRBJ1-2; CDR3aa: CASSLAPSDGYTF; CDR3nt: TGTGCCAGCAGTCTTGCCCCCTCGGATGGCTACACCTTC
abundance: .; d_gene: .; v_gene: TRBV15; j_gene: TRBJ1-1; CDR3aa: CATSRDYNIHEAFF; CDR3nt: TGTGCCACCAGCAGAGATTATAATATTCATGAAGCTTTCTTT
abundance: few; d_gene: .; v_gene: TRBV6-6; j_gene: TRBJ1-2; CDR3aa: CATSGQPRDYGYTF; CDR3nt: TGTGCCACCTCCGGCCAGCCAAGGGACTATGGCTACACCTTC
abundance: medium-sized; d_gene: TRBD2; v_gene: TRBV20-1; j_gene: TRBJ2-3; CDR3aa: CSATGLADITDTQYF; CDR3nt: TGCAGTGCTACGGGACTAGCGGATATCACAGATACGCAGTATTTT
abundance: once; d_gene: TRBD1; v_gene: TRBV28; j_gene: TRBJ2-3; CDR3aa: CASSSRDRQNF; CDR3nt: TGTGCCAGCAGTTCCCGGGACAGACAGAATTTT
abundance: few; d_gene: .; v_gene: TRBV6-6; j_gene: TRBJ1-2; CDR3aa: CASSRDGYYGYTF; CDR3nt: TGTGCCAGCAGTCGGGACGGCTACTATGGCTACACCTTC
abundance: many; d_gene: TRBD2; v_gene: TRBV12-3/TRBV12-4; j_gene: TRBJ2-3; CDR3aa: CASSFILTSGRSTDTQYF; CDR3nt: TGTGCCAGCAGTTTCATCCTGACTAGCGGGAGATCCACAGATACGCAGTATTTT
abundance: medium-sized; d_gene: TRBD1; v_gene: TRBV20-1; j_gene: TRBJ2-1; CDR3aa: CSARAGQGSVHSYNEQFF; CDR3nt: TGCAGTGCTAGAGCGGGACAGGGCAGCGTACACTCCTACAATGAGCAGTTCTTC
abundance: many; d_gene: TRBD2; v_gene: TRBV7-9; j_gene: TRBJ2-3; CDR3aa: CASSSIGTSGTDTQYF; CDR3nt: TGTGCCAGCAGCTCCATCGGGACTAGCGGGACGGATACGCAGTATTTT
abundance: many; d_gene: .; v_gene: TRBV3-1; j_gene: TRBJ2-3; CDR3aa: CASSQEGVTDTQYF; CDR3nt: TGTGCCAGCAGCCAAGAAGGGGTCACAGATACGCAGTATTTT
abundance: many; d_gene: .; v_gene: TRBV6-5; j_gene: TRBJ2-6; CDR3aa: CASKGDSGANVLTF; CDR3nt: TGTGCCAGCAAGGGGGACTCTGGGGCCAACGTCCTGACTTTC
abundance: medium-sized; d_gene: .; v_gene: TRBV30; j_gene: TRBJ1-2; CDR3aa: CAWSVSYGYTF; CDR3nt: TGTGCCTGGAGTGTAAGCTATGGCTACACCTTC
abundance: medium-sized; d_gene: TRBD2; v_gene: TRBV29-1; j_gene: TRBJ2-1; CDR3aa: CSVEWGGGEQFF; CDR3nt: TGCAGCGTTGAATGGGGCGGGGGTGAGCAGTTCTTC
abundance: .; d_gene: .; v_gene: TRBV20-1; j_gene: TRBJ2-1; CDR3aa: CSASAPGLSNNEQFF; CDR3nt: TGCAGTGCTAGTGCCCCGGGACTTTCTAACAATGAGCAGTTCTTC
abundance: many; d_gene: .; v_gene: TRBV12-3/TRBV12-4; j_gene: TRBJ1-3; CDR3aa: CASSLNAWAWNTIYF; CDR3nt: TGTGCCAGCAGTTTAAATGCTTGGGCATGGAACACCATATATTTT
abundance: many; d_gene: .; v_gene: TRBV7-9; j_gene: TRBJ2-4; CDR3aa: CASSPQTKNIQYF; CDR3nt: TGTGCCAGCAGCCCGCAGACCAAAAACATTCAGTACTTC
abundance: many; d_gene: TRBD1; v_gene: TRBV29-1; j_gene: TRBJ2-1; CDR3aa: CSVGGTGALVDEQFF; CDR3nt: TGCAGCGTTGGGGGGACAGGGGCGCTTGTAGATGAGCAGTTCTTC
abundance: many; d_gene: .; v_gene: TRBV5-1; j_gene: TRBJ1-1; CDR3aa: CASSLIMNTEAFF; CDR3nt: TGCGCCAGCAGCTTGATTATGAACACTGAAGCTTTCTTT
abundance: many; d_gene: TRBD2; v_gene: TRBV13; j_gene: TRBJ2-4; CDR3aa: CASSLGGSWEAAKNIQYF; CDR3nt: TGTGCCAGCAGCTTGGGAGGGTCGTGGGAGGCTGCCAAAAACATTCAGTACTTC
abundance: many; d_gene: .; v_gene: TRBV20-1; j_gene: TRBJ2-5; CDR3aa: CSARASPVRETQYF; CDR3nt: TGCAGTGCTAGAGCTAGCCCGGTTAGGGAGACCCAGTACTTC
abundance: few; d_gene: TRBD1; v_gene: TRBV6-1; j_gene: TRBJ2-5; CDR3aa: CASSEVPPSSGQQETQYF; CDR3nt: TGTGCCAGCAGTGAAGTCCCTCCGAGTTCGGGACAGCAAGAGACCCAGTACTTC
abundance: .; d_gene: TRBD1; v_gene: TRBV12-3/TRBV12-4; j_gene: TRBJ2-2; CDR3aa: CASSPRDRGTGELFF; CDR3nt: TGTGCCAGCAGCCCCCGGGACAGGGGCACCGGGGAGCTGTTTTTT
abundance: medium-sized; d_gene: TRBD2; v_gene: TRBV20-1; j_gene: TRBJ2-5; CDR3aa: CSATPSGRAVTQYF; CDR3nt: TGCAGTGCTACCCCTAGCGGGAGGGCAGTGACCCAGTACTTC
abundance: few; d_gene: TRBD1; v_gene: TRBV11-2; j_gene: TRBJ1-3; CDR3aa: CASSKGQGATGNTIYF; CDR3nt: TGTGCCAGCAGCAAGGGACAGGGGGCAACTGGAAACACCATATATTTT
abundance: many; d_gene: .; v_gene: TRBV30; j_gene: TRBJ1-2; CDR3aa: CAWMFNYGYTF; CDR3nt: TGTGCCTGGATGTTTAACTATGGCTACACCTTC
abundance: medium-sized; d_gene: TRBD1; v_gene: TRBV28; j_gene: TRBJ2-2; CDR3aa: CASSPTGTGYTGELFF; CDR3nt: TGTGCCAGCAGTCCCACCGGGACAGGATACACCGGGGAGCTGTTTTTT
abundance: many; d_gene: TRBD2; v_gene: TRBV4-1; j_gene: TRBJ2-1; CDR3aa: CASSQSGGSGRVDEQFF; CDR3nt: TGCGCCAGCAGCCAATCTGGTGGCAGCGGGAGGGTCGATGAGCAGTTCTTC
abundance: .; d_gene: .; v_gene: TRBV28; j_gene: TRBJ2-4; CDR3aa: CASSFLAGKQTLAKNIQYF; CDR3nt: TGTGCCAGCAGTTTTCTGGCAGGGAAACAAACTCTAGCCAAAAACATTCAGTACTTC
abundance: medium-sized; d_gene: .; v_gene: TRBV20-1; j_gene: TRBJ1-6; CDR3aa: CSAISDSDNSPLHF; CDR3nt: TGCAGTGCTATCTCCGACAGTGACAATTCACCCCTCCACTTT
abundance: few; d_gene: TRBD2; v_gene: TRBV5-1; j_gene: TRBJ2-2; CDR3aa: CASSLEAGKRTGELFF; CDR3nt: TGCGCCAGCAGCTTGGAAGCGGGGAAAAGGACCGGGGAGCTGTTTTTT
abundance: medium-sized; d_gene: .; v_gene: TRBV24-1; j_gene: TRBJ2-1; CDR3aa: CATRGYNEQFF; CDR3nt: TGTGCCACCCGAGGTTACAATGAGCAGTTCTTC
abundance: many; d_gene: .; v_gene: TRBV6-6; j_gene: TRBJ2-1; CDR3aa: CASSSPGNEQFF; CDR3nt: TGTGCCAGCAGTTCCCCCGGCAATGAGCAGTTCTTC
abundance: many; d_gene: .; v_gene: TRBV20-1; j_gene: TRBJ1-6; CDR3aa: CSASSGGDSPLHF; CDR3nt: TGCAGTGCTAGCTCCGGGGGTGATTCACCCCTCCACTTT
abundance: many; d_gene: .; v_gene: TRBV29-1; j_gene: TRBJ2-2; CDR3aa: CSVSGQKYTGELFF; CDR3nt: TGCAGCGTGTCGGGTCAGAAATACACCGGGGAGCTGTTTTTT